A selection of T cell receptor beta chains follows, all from one sample in a study of shared clonotypes between healthy human individuals. TCRdb keeps only in-frame clones here, not all; method: immunoSEQ multiplex PCR. This repertoire shows 2 million to 2.5 million clones, around 95% found once; its top ten account for roughly 0.13%. The source material was naive CD4+ T cells sorted from blood. These receptors originate from a man between 18 and 35 years old in good health. The CDR3 runs from the conserved cysteine through the conserved F or W. A D gene is named only where the DNA matches it firmly. Some rows have no size entry. The others give once, few or many, or a class for an expanded clone.

>TRBJ1-3|TRBV2|TRBD1|once
TGTGCCAGCAGTTCTCGGACAGGGCCCAACACCATATATTTT
CASSSRTGPNTIYF
>TRBJ1-1|TRBV7-2|TRBD1|NA
TGTGCCAGCAGTCTACGGGGGCCGCCCACCGGGACAGGGAACACTGAAGCTTTCTTT
CASSLRGPPTGTGNTEAFF
>TRBJ1-1|TRBV4-1|NA|NA
TGCGCCAGCAGCCTGCCCGGGACGGTGAACACTGAAGCTTTCTTT
CASSLPGTVNTEAFF
>TRBJ1-1|TRBV5-1|NA|NA
TGCGCCAGCAGCGGTGACACTGAAGCTTTCTTT
CASSGDTEAFF
>TRBJ1-2|TRBV28|TRBD1|NA
TGTGCCAGCAGTGCGACAGGGGTAAACTATGGCTACACCTTC
CASSATGVNYGYTF
>TRBJ1-3|TRBV5-1|TRBD1|NA
TGCGCCAGCAGCTGGGGACAGTTCTCTGGAAACACCATATATTTT
CASSWGQFSGNTIYF
>TRBJ2-7|TRBV7-2|TRBD1|once
TGTGCCAGCAGCCTCGCAGGGGGCGTCGCCTACGAGCAGTACTTC
CASSLAGGVAYEQYF
>TRBJ2-3|TRBV10-2|NA|NA
TGCGCCAGCAGTAACGCAGGCCAAGCCACAGATACGCAGTATTTT
CASSNAGQATDTQYF
>TRBJ1-2|TRBV27|NA|NA
TGTGCCAGCAGTTATAGGGGGGTAGATTCTAACTATGGCTACACCTTC
CASSYRGVDSNYGYTF
>TRBJ2-2|TRBV7-9|TRBD2|NA
TGTGCCAGCAGCTTAGACCGGTCCTCTAGCGGGAGACCCGGGGAGCTGTTTTTT
CASSLDRSSSGRPGELFF
>TRBJ2-1|TRBV5-1|TRBD2|once
TGCGCCAGCAGCTTAGGCCCTCCCGGGACTAGCGGGGGAAGCTCCTACAATGAGCAGTTCTTC
CASSLGPPGTSGGSSYNEQFF
>TRBJ1-3|TRBV2|NA|few
TGTGCCAGCAGTGGGGCGGGAAACACCATATATTTT
CASSGAGNTIYF
>TRBJ1-3|TRBV5-1|TRBD1|NA
TGCGCCAGCAAGGAGACAGGGTCTGGAAACACCATATATTTT
CASKETGSGNTIYF
>TRBJ2-1|TRBV11-2|TRBD1|NA
TGTGCCAGCAGCTCCGACAGGGCTGGAGGCAATGAGCAGTTCTTC
CASSSDRAGGNEQFF
>TRBJ2-1|TRBV5-1|TRBD1|NA
TGCGCCAGCAGCTGGGACAGCTACAATGAGCAGTTCTTC
CASSWDSYNEQFF
>TRBJ2-1|TRBV29-1|TRBD1|NA
TGCAGCGTAGGGACAGGATCCTACAATGAGCAGTTCTTC
CSVGTGSYNEQFF
>TRBJ1-2|TRBV6-1|NA|NA
TGTGCCAGCAGTGAATCACTAGACTGGCGGGGCTACACCTTC
CASSESLDWRGYTF
>TRBJ1-4|TRBV15|TRBD1|NA
TGTGCCACCTCAAGGGACAGGGCGGGGGAAAAACTGTTTTTT
CATSRDRAGEKLFF
>TRBJ2-3|TRBV6-5|NA|NA
TGTGCCAGCAGTGTGGACCCTCTGGGCACAGATACGCAGTATTTT
CASSVDPLGTDTQYF
>TRBJ1-5|TRBV7-2|TRBD1|NA
TGTGCCAGCTCAACAGGGGCCAATCAGCCCCAGCATTTT
CASSTGANQPQHF
>TRBJ1-6|TRBV4-1|NA|NA
TGCGCCAGCAGCCAAGAAATTTGGGGTGAAGTCAATTCACCCCTCCACTTT
CASSQEIWGEVNSPLHF
>TRBJ1-4|TRBV2|TRBD1|NA
TGTGCCAGCAGCGATGACAGGGGAAATGAAAAACTGTTTTTT
CASSDDRGNEKLFF
>TRBJ1-3|TRBV4-1|NA|NA
TGCGCCAGCAGCCAAGTGCTACAGCTACTCTCTGGAAACACCATATATTTT
CASSQVLQLLSGNTIYF
>TRBJ2-3|TRBV30|TRBD1|NA
TGTGCCTCCAACAGGGGTCCCTTAACAGATACGCAGTATTTT
CASNRGPLTDTQYF
>TRBJ2-3|TRBV5-6|NA|once
TGTGCCAGCAGCCTGAGGGCGATTTTCACAGATACGCAGTATTTT
CASSLRAIFTDTQYF
>TRBJ2-7|TRBV28|TRBD1|NA
TGTGCCAGCAGTTCACTCGGGACAGGGCTTGCCTACGAGCAGTACTTC
CASSSLGTGLAYEQYF
>TRBJ1-6|TRBV19|NA|NA
TGTGCCAGTAGTATTCAAATAGGGTCAACTGGGTCACCCCTCCACTTT
CASSIQIGSTGSPLHF
>TRBJ2-1|TRBV6-1|NA|once
TGTGCCAGCACAGGACCGGTGACCTACAATGAGCAGTTCTTC
CASTGPVTYNEQFF
>TRBJ2-5|TRBV21-1|NA|NA
TGTGCCAGCGGCCCGGGGCGGGAGGGCACCCAGTACTTC
CASGPGREGTQYF
>TRBJ1-1|TRBV12-5|NA|NA
TGTGCTAGTGAGAGGGGGGTAGGCACTGAAGCTTTCTTT
CASERGVGTEAFF
>TRBJ1-5|TRBV5-6|TRBD1|once
TGTGCCAGCAGTTTGGGCCCGGGGACAGGGAGCAATCAGCCCCAGCATTTT
CASSLGPGTGSNQPQHF
>TRBJ1-3|TRBV15|NA|NA
TGTGCCACCAGCCTAGGGACTGGAAACACCATATATTTT
CATSLGTGNTIYF
>TRBJ2-1|TRBV7-2|NA|NA
TGTGCCAGCACCAAGCCCCCGGGACTGGGCTACAATGAGCAGTTCTTC
CASTKPPGLGYNEQFF
>TRBJ2-3|TRBV10-3|TRBD1|once
TGTGCCATCAGAGTGACAGGGGTTACAGATACGCAGTATTTT
CAIRVTGVTDTQYF
>TRBJ2-1|TRBV21-1|NA|NA
TGTGCCAGCCTCCTGAGGAGCGGGAGCGGCCGTGAGCAGTTCTTC
CASLLRSGSGREQFF
>TRBJ1-5|TRBV7-2|NA|NA
TGTGCCAGCAGCGGAGATGGAGCTAGCAATCAGCCCCAGCATTTT
CASSGDGASNQPQHF
>TRBJ2-1|TRBV28|TRBD1|NA
TGTGCCAGCAGTTTGGGACAGGGGGCGAAGAATGAGCAGTTCTTC
CASSLGQGAKNEQFF
>TRBJ1-6|TRBV7-8|NA|NA
TGTGCCAGCAGCTTAACAGGGAGAAATTCACCCCTCCACTTT
CASSLTGRNSPLHF
>TRBJ1-4|TRBV5-8|TRBD1|NA
TGTGCCAGCAGCCCACGACAGGGCCTTGTCGGTGAAAAACTGTTTTTT
CASSPRQGLVGEKLFF
>TRBJ2-1|TRBV5-4|TRBD2|NA
TGTGCCAGCAGCTTGGAGGGTAGCGGGAGGTACAATGAGCAGTTCTTC
CASSLEGSGRYNEQFF
>TRBJ1-6|TRBV6-1|NA|NA
TGTGCCAGCAGTGGGGCAGGGGAAATTGCGCCCCTCCACTTT
CASSGAGEIAPLHF
>TRBJ1-3|TRBV30|NA|NA
TGTGCCTGGAGTGCCTCGGGGGCGCTATTGGTGAACACCATATATTTT
CAWSASGALLVNTIYF
>TRBJ2-1|TRBV9|NA|NA
TGTGCCAGCAGCTCCCAGGGGTACAATGAGCAGTTCTTC
CASSSQGYNEQFF
>TRBJ1-2|TRBV4-3|NA|NA
TGCGCCAGCAGCCAGGGGATGACAGCTAACTATGGCTACACCTTC
CASSQGMTANYGYTF
>TRBJ1-1|TRBV10-3|NA|NA
TGTGCCATCAGTGGGGGGTACACTGAAGCTTTCTTT
CAISGGYTEAFF